This TCR beta chain was recovered during a study of T cell changes during pregnancy in multiple sclerosis. Trimming removed 7 bases from V and 7 bases from J; junction bases left unmatched: 10. This CDR3 has 15 amino acids. The V gene's germline CDR1 is SNHLY and CDR2 FYNNEI. TCRdb's copy holds only in-frame clones and misses some; the assay was immunoSEQ multiplex PCR. The sample contains more than 90,000 clones, 80% to 95% of which appear only once. The receptor was derived from a female donor with multiple sclerosis, enrolled in a pregnancy study. The rearrangement uses TRBV2 and TRBJ2-1; 10 bases agree with TRBD2. Specimen: peripheral blood, collected after pregnancy. The DNA for the CDR3 is TGTGCCAGCATATCGGGACTAGCGCCTACTAATGAGCAGTTCTTC. Residues: CASISGLAPTNEQFF.